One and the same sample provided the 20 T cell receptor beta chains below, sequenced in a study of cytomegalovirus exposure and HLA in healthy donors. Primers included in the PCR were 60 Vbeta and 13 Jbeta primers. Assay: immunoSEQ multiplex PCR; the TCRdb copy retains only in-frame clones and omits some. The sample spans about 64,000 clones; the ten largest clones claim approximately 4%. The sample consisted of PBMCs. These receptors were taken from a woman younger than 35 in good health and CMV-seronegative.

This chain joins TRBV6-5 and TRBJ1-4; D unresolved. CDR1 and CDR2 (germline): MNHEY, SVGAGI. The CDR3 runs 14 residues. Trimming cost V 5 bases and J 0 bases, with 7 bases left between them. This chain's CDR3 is CASSLEPTNEKLFF. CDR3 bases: TGTGCCAGCAGTCTAGAACCAACTAATGAAAAACTGTTTTTT.

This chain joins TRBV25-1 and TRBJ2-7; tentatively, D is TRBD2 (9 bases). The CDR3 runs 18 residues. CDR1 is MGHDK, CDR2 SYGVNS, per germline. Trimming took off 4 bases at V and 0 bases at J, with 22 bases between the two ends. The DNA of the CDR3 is TGTGCCAGCAGTGTCGACAGGGGAATAGCGGGAGCCTCCTACGAGCAGTACTTC. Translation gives CASSVDRGIAGASYEQYF.

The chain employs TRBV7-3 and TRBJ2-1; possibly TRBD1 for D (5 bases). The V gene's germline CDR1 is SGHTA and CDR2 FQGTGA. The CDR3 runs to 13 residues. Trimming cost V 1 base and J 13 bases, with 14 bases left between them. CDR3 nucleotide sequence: TGTGCCAGCAGCTTAAATCGGCAGGGCCCTCAGTTCTTC. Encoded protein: CASSLNRQGPQFF.

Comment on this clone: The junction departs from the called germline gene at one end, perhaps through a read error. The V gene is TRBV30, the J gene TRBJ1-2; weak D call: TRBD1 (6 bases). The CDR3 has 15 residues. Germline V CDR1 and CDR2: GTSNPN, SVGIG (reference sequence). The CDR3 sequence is CAGRGGLGARYGYTF. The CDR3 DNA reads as TGTGCCGGGAGGGGGGGACTGGGAGCTCGCTATGGCTACACCTTC.

Here the CDR3 reads CASSRGTDYGYTF. The CDR3 coding sequence is TGTGCCAGCTCACGTGGGACAGATTATGGCTACACCTTC. The rearrangement joins TRBV18 to TRBJ1-2; TRBD1 agrees at 7 bases. V lost 4 bases to trimming and J lost 5 bases; unmatched junction nucleotides: 4. This CDR3 region has 13 residues. Germline CDR1 KGHSH, CDR2 LQKENI. The full variable domain, in which reference TRBV18 and TRBJ1-2 provide the parts outside the CDR3, is NAGVMQNPRHLVRRRGQEARLRCSPMKGHSHVYWYRQLPEEGLKFMVYLQKENIIDESGMPKERFSAEFPKEGPSILRIQQVVRGDSAAYFCASSRGTDYGYTFGSGTRLTVV.

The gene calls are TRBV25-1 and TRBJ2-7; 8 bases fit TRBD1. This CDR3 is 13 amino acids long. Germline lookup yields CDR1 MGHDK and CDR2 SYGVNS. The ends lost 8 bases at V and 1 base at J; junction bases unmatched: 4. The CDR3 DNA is TGTGCCAGCCAGGACAGGGTATCCTACGAGCAGTACTTC. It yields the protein CASQDRVSYEQYF.

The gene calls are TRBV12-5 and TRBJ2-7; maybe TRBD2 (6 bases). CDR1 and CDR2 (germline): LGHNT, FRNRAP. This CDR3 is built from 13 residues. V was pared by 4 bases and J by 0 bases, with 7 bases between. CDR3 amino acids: CASGSGVSYEQYF. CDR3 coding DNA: TGTGCTAGTGGTTCGGGGGTCTCCTACGAGCAGTACTTC.

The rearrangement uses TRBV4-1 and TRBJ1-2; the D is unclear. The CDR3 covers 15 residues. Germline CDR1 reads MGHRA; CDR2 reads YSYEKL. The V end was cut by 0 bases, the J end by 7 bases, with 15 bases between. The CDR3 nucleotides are TGCGCCAGCAGCCAAGACGGGGTAGTTTTTGGTGGCTACACCTTC. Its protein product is CASSQDGVVFGGYTF.

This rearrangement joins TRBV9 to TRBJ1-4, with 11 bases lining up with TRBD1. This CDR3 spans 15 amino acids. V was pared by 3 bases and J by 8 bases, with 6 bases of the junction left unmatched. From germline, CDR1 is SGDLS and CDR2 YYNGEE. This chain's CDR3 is CASSESGTGGEKLFF. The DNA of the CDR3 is TGTGCCAGCAGCGAATCCGGGACAGGGGGAGAAAAACTGTTTTTT.

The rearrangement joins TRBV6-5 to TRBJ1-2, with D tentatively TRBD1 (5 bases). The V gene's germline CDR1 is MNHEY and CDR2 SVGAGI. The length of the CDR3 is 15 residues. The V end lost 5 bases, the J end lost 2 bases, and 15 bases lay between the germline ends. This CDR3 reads CASSIGTRGNYGYTF. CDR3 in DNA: TGTGCCAGCAGTATCGGGACTCGAGGCAACTATGGCTACACCTTC.

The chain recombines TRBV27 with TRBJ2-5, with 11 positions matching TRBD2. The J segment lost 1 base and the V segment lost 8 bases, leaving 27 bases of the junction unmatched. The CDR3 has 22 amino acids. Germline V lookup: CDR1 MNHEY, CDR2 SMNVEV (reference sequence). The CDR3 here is CASQSARSGVHIAGGFQETQYF. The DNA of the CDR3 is TGTGCCAGCCAATCCGCCCGGTCGGGGGTACATATAGCGGGGGGGTTCCAAGAGACCCAGTACTTC.

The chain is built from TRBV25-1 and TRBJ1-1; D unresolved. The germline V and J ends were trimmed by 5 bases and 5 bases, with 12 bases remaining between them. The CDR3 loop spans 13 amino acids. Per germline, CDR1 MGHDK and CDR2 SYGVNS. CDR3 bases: TGTGCCAGCAGTTCCGAAGGCGGGACTGAAGCTTTCTTT. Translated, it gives CASSSEGGTEAFF.

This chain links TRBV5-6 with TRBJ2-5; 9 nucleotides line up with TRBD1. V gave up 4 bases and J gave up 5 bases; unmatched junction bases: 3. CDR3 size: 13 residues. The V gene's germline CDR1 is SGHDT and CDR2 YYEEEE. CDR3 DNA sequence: TGTGCCAGCAGCCTGGACAGGGGTGAGACCCAGTACTTC. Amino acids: CASSLDRGETQYF.

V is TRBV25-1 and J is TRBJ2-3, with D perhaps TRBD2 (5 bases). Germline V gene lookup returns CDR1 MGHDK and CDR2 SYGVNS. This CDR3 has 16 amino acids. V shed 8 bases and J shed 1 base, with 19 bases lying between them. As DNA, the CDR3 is TGTGCCAGCTCTCGAAATGACCGGGAAGGCACAGATACGCAGTATTTT. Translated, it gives CASSRNDREGTDTQYF.

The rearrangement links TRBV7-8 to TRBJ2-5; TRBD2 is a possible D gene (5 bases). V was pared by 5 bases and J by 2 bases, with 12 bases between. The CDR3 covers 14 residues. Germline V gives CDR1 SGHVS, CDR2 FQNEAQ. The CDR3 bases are TGTGCCAGCAGCCGCGGGCGTACACAAGAGACCCAGTACTTC. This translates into CASSRGRTQETQYF.

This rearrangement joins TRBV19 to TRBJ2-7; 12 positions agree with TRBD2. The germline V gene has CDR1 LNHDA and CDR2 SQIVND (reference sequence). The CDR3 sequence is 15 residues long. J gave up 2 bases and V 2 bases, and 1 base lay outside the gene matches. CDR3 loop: CASSISSGRAYEQYF. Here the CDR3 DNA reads TGTGCCAGTAGTATATCTAGCGGGAGGGCCTACGAGCAGTACTTC.

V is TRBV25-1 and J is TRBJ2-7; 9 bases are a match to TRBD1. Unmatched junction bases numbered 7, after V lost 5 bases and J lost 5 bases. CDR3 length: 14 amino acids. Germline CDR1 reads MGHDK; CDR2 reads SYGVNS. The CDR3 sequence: CASSPRDREDEQYF. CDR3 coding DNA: TGTGCCAGCAGTCCCCGGGACAGGGAAGACGAGCAGTACTTC.

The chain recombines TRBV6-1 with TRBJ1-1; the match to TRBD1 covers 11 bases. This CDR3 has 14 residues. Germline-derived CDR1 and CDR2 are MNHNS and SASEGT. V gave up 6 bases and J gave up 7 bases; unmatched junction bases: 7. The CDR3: CASRERTGGFEAFF. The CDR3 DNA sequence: TGTGCCAGCAGAGAGAGGACAGGGGGCTTTGAAGCTTTCTTT.

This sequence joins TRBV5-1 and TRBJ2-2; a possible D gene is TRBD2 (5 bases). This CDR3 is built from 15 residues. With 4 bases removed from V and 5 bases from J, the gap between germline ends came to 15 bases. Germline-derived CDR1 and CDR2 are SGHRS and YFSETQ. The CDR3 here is CASSPRADWTGELFF. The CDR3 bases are TGCGCCAGCAGCCCGAGGGCTGATTGGACCGGGGAGCTGTTTTTT.

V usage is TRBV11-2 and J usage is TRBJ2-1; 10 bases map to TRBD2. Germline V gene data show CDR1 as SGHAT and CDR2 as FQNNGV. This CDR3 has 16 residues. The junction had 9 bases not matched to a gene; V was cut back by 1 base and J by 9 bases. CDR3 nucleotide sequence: TGTGCCAGCAGCTTAGGTGCTGGGACTAGCGTTACTGAGCAGTTCTTC. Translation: CASSLGAGTSVTEQFF.